The rows below give T cell receptor beta chains drawn from one sample of a study of T-cell memory formation after mild COVID-19. TCRdb analysed the 5' RACE reads with MiXCR anew, one entry per CDR3 protein. The table shows roughly 450,000 distinct CDR3 sequences, with 15% to 20% occurring only once. What was sequenced was PBMCs or a T cell subset sorted from them (not recorded which). The receptors shown here come from an adult woman who had mild COVID-19 (a few samples of this study predate the infection). Cell type and time point are not known. The CDR3 runs from the conserved cysteine through the conserved F or W. D genes are given only for firm matches. Only part of the rows carry a size: once, few, many, or a class if the clone is expanded.

j_call v_call d_call clone_size cdr3_aa cdr3_nt
TRBJ2-2 TRBV6-2/TRBV6-3 NA NA CASSYDVGGPNTGELFF TGTGCCAGCAGTTACGATGTTGGCGGCCCCAACACCGGGGAGCTGTTTTTT
TRBJ2-7 TRBV19 NA NA CASSRGSRYEQYF TGTGCCAGTAGTCGGGGTAGCAGGTACGAGCAGTACTTC
TRBJ2-7 TRBV28 TRBD2 few CASTLMRGAGLEQYF TGTGCCAGCACCCTGATGCGGGGGGCAGGATTGGAGCAGTACTTC
TRBJ2-2 TRBV24-1 TRBD2 NA CATSDWTSSPKELFF TGTGCCACCAGTGATTGGACTAGCTCTCCCAAGGAGCTGTTTTTT
TRBJ2-3 TRBV10-3 TRBD1 few CAISESYLGQGISDTQYF TGTGCCATCAGTGAGTCTTATCTGGGACAGGGGATTTCAGATACGCAGTATTTT
TRBJ2-7 TRBV6-1 TRBD1 NA CASVWDRAYEQYF TGTGCCAGCGTGTGGGACAGGGCCTACGAGCAGTACTTC
TRBJ2-7 TRBV7-2 TRBD1 NA CASSLVPDRSYEQYF TGTGCCAGCAGCTTAGTCCCGGACAGGTCCTACGAGCAGTACTTC
TRBJ2-7 TRBV24-1 NA NA CATSDLRERGYEQYF TGTGCCACCAGTGATTTGCGGGAGAGGGGGTACGAGCAGTACTTC
TRBJ1-6 TRBV6-5 TRBD1 NA CASSYVNRGGDSPLHF TGTGCCAGCAGTTATGTGAACAGGGGGGGGGATTCACCCCTCCACTTT
TRBJ1-1 TRBV29-1 TRBD1 few CSVFPQGSTEAFF TGCAGCGTTTTCCCACAGGGGAGCACTGAAGCTTTCTTT
TRBJ2-7 TRBV7-2 NA NA CASSKGVAEAYEQYF TGTGCCAGCAGCAAAGGGGTAGCGGAGGCCTACGAGCAGTACTTC
TRBJ1-1 TRBV6-1 NA few CASSESYVDTEAFF TGTGCCAGCAGTGAATCATACGTTGATACTGAAGCTTTCTTT
TRBJ2-1 TRBV20-1 TRBD1 NA CSADTGGSAPSHNEQFF TGCAGTGCTGACACAGGGGGCTCTGCACCATCTCACAATGAGCAGTTCTTC
TRBJ2-3 TRBV6-4 TRBD1 few CASSSGQENTDTQYF TGTGCCAGCAGTTCGGGACAGGAAAACACAGATACGCAGTATTTT